The TCR beta chain described here comes from a study of blood T cells in healthy people across ages. At least 5.5 micrograms of total RNA were extracted per sample. General study findings and limits: PBMCs were not sorted, which prevented a conclusive comparison of naive versus antigen-experienced cells. The study found more naive CD4+ cells and higher diversity in long-lived than aged donors.

In the case of this clonotype: What it binds is not known.

The CDR3 runs to 15 residues. The authors ran a second PCR of about 7 to 11 cycles using a sample-barcoded 5' primer and a J-beta primer mix. TCRdb called the 5' RACE reads again in MiXCR, with one record for every CDR3 protein. This table holds just over 800,000 distinct CDR3 sequences, less than 80% found once. The chain combines TRBV1 with TRBJ2-7; the D call in the table, TRBD1, was not verified against the DNA. TRBV1 is termed a pseudogene. Sequenced sample: blood. This clonotype was sampled from a man in his thirties or forties in good health. CDR3 DNA: TGCACCAGCAGCCGCCGCTGGGGGAAATTGTACGAGCAGTACTTC. This encodes CTSSRRWGKLYEQYF.